This T cell receptor beta chain was identified during a study of blood T cells in healthy people across ages. The V gene lost 5 bases and the J gene lost 4 bases, with 8 bases spanning the gap. The CDR3 covers 12 residues. A second PCR of about 7 to 12 cycles used a sample-barcoded 5' primer and a J-beta primer mix. TCRdb reprocessed the 5' RACE reads via MiXCR and lists one record per CDR3 protein. The table has approximately 800,000 distinct CDR3 sequences, more than 20% seen once. In its sample, this clonotype was seen a few times. Another study also made use of these data, one on T cells of mothers and their children.

The sample consisted of blood. The chain links TRBV12-3 or TRBV12-4 to TRBJ1-2; D is unclear. This clonotype originated in a boy aged 5-17 years in good health. The CDR3 loop reads CASSTSFYGYTF. The CDR3 DNA reads TGTGCCAGCAGTACATCTTTCTATGGCTACACCTTC.